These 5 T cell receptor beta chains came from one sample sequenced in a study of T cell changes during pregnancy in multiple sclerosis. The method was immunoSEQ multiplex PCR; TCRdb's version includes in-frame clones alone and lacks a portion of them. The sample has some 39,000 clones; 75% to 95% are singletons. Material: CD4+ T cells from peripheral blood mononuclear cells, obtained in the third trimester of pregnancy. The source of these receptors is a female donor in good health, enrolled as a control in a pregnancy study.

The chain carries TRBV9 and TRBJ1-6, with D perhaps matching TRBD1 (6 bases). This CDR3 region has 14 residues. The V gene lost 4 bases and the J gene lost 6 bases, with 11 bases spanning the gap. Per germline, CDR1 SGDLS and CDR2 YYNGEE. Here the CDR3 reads CASSPGQPNSPLHF. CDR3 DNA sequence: TGTGCCAGCAGCCCAGGACAGCCTAATTCACCCCTCCACTTT.

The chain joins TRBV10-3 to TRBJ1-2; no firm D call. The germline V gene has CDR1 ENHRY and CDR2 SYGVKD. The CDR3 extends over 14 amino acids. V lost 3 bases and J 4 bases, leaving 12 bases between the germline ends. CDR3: CAISDGRTSYGYTF. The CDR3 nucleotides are TGTGCCATCAGTGACGGGAGGACTTCCTATGGCTACACCTTC.

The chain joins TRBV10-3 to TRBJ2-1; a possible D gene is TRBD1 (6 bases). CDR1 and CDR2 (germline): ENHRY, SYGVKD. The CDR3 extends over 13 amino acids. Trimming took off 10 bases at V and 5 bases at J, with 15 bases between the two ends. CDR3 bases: TGTGCCACTAACCGGGACACCGACAATGAGCAGTTCTTC. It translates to CATNRDTDNEQFF.

The CDR3 loop reads CASSEDGYTDTQYF. In nucleotides, the CDR3 is TGTGCCAGCAGTGAAGACGGTTACACAGATACGCAGTATTTT. The chain joins TRBV6-1 to TRBJ2-3; unclear D gene. CDR3 length: 14 residues. Germline CDR1 reads MNHNS; CDR2 reads SASEGT. The germline V and J ends were trimmed by 1 base and 2 bases, with 7 bases remaining between them.

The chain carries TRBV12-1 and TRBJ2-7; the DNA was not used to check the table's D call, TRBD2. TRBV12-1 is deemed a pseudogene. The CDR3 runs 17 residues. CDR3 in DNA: TGTGCCAGCAGCTTTCCGGTACCGGCTAGCGGGAGCTACGAGCAGTACTTC. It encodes CASSFPVPASGSYEQYF.